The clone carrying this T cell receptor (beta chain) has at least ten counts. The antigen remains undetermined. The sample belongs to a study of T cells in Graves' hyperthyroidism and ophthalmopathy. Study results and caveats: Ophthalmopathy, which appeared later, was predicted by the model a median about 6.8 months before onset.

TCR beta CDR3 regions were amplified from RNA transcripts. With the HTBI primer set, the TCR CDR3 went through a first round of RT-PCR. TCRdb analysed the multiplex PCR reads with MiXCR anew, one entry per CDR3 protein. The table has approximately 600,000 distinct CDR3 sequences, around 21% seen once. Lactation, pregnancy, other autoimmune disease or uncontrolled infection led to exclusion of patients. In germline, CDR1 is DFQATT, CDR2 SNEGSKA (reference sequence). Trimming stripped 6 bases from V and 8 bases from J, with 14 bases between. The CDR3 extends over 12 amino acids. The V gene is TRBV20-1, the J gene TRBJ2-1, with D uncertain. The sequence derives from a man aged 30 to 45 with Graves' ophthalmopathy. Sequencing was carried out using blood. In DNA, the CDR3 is TGCAGTGCCCCCCCGCAGGCACATGAGCAGTTCTTC. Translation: CSAPPQAHEQFF.